This T cell receptor beta chain comes out of a study of T-cell reconstitution after alpha-beta-depleted transplantation in children (dated by TCRdb to 2016 to 2017). Some background on the complete study: Using TCR repertoire profiling, the study quantitatively followed how T-cell immune reconstitution unfolded in children after TCRalphabeta/CD19-depleted allogeneic hematopoietic cell transplantation. Study-wide conclusions, independent of this receptor: The apparently early alphabetaT-cell count recovery about two months after transplant was reportedly dependent on only several hundred rapidly expanded clones derived from non-depleted graft cells. Over subsequent months, a decline in hyperexpanded clone frequencies was noted, and after one year, T-cell counts and TCRbeta diversity were mostly ascribed to newly produced T cells. In some patients, high TCRbeta diversity at day 60 was attributed to recipient T cells and intrathymic progenitors that had survived conditioning.

Receptor libraries were prepared by PCR. The sequencer listed for this sample is Illumina HiSeq 2500. To normalize quantification of the TCRbeta repertoire, the TCR libraries were built with molecular barcoding that relied on unique molecular identifiers. Using fastp at Q25 and MiXCR, TCRdb reprocessed the public reads and kept productive beta chains. Each CDR3 protein appears once, grouped with its most common genes and DNA. The sample data list tens of thousands of distinct CDR3 sequences, and 5% to 7% of these were observed just once. Jointly, the top ten make up 27% of the sample. As encoded in the germline V gene, CDR1 is SQVTM while CDR2 is ANQGSEA. Between the V and J ends, shortened by 5 bases and 4 bases respectively, the junction contains 17 bases. Including the terminal cysteine and phenylalanine, the CDR3 comprises 14 residues. The read is trimmed to its CDR3 DNA, 42 bases read in frame from base 1.

This clonotype was seen many times. The target of this receptor is not known. Qualities for individual bases were not recorded, and no much larger clone is one base off. The time point label for this specimen denotes: day 60 (about 2 months) after transplantation. According to the study, the label for this sample's treatment or condition signals: allogeneic hematopoietic cell transplantation with graft depleted of TCRalphabeta T cells and CD19 B cells. TCRalphabeta/CD19-depleted allogeneic hematopoietic cell grafts were given to the transplant recipients, all of whom were children. The sample here was peripheral blood, taken 60 days after TCRalphabeta/CD19-depleted stem cell transplant. The TCR originated in a child under two years old who had a stem cell transplant for acute myeloid leukemia, so the T cells may come from the graft donor. The chain couples TRBV29-1 to TRBJ1-2, and TRBD1 may be the D gene, going by 6 matching bases. CDR3 reads: CSVFTGGGGYGYTF. In nucleotides, the sequence is TGCAGCGTTTTTACCGGGGGGGGCGGCTATGGCTACACCTTC.